These 32 T cell receptor beta chains came from one sample sequenced in a study of PD-L1 blockade in urothelial cancer. The data were produced by immunoSEQ multiplex PCR, yet TCRdb's version contains in-frame clones alone and is incomplete. In the table there are some 120,000 clones, 84% of which are singletons. Time point defined: pretreatment peripheral blood. This specimen was PBMCs, taken around atezolizumab (anti-PD-L1) treatment. These receptors were collected from a man between 50 and 59 years old with urothelial cancer.

V usage is TRBV20-1 and J usage is TRBJ2-1; D possibly corresponds to TRBD1 (5 bases). V was cut by 4 bases and J by 8 bases, with 9 bases left in between. The CDR3 has 11 residues. Germline-derived CDR1 and CDR2 are DFQATT and SNEGSKA (reference sequence). The CDR3: CSANRFDEQFF. CDR3 nucleotide sequence: TGCAGTGCTAACAGGTTCGATGAGCAGTTCTTC.

V and J are TRBV30 and TRBJ2-5; TRBD1 might be the D (5 bases). V shed 0 bases and J shed 1 base, with 9 bases lying between them. Germline CDR1 and CDR2: GTSNPN and SVGIG (reference sequence). The CDR3 has 14 amino acids. The CDR3 is CAWSVQRGQETQYF. The CDR3, as DNA: TGTGCCTGGAGTGTACAAAGGGGCCAAGAGACCCAGTACTTC. The variable domain in full, completed from reference TRBV30 and TRBJ2-5, reads SQTIHQWPATLVQPVGSPLSLECTVEGTSNPNLYWYRQAAGRGLQLLFYSVGIGQISSEVPQNLSASRPQDRQFILSSKKLLLSDSGFYLCAWSVQRGQETQYFGPGTRLLVL.

The chain joins TRBV5-1 to TRBJ2-5, with 8 bases identical to TRBD1. The J call may be incorrect, as the DNA end agrees better with TRBJ2-7. The CDR3 loop spans 15 amino acids. Germline CDR1 reads SGHRS; CDR2 reads YFSETQ. The CDR3 sequence: CASSFGQGFIYEQYF. The CDR3 nucleotides are TGCGCCAGCAGCTTCGGACAGGGTTTTATCTACGAGCAGTACTTC.

The V and J genes are TRBV15 and TRBJ2-1, with TRBD2 matching over 8 bases. The CDR3 contains 15 residues. V trimming: 1 base; J trimming: 4 bases; junction bases outside the gene matches: 3. Germline assignment: CDR1 LNHNV and CDR2 YYDKDF (reference sequence). CDR3 sequence: CATSRAASGYNEQFF. DNA of the CDR3: TGTGCCACCAGCAGAGCGGCTAGCGGGTACAATGAGCAGTTCTTC.

The J gene is TRBJ1-1, the V gene TRBV27; a weak D match, TRBD1 (5 bases). The CDR3 extends over 17 amino acids. Germline V gives CDR1 MNHEY, CDR2 SMNVEV (reference sequence). Trimming pared 0 bases from V and 0 bases from J, leaving 14 bases between. The CDR3 DNA reads as TGTGCCAGCAGTTTATCCCTGGGTAAGGGGTTGAACACTGAAGCTTTCTTT. It yields the protein CASSLSLGKGLNTEAFF.

The rearrangement joins TRBV5-8 to TRBJ1-1; 10 bases line up with TRBD1. Germline CDR1 is SGHTS and CDR2 is YDEGEE. This CDR3 spans 16 amino acids. With 4 bases clipped from V and 11 bases from J, the junction kept 17 bases outside the gene matches. The CDR3 DNA is TGTGCCAGCAGCCTCGGATTCCTCGGACAGGGGGTCGTGGCTTTCTTT. It is translated as CASSLGFLGQGVVAFF.

The chain couples TRBV7-9 to TRBJ1-3; 7 nucleotides agree with TRBD1. Germline V gene lookup returns CDR1 SEHNR and CDR2 FQNEAQ (reference sequence). V dropped 6 bases and J dropped 2; count of bases not matched to a gene: 10. CDR3 length: 16 residues. CDR3 bases: TGTGCCAGCAGTCCGAATACAGGGGAGGCTGGAAACACCATATATTTT. This codes for CASSPNTGEAGNTIYF.

V gene TRBV28 combines with J gene TRBJ2-2; weak D call: TRBD1 (5 bases). The CDR3 sequence is 18 residues long. With 7 bases removed from V and 7 bases from J, the gap between germline ends came to 28 bases. The germline V gene has CDR1 MDHEN and CDR2 SYDVKM. The CDR3 nucleotides are TGTGCCAGCACCTTGAACCGGCAACGACAGCCGTGGGGCGGGGAGCTGTTTTTT. Protein sequence: CASTLNRQRQPWGGELFF.

The DNA for the CDR3 is TGTGCCAGCACAGGTCGCGGGAGGGCTACCTACAATGAGCAGTTCTTC. This translates into CASTGRGRATYNEQFF. The chain combines TRBV21-1 with TRBJ2-1; no check of the table's D call, TRBD2, against the DNA was made. TRBV21-1 is marked as a pseudogene. The CDR3 extends over 16 amino acids.

V and J are TRBV6-1 and TRBJ2-1, with 10 nucleotides matching TRBD2. Germline values: CDR1 MNHNS, CDR2 SASEGT. The V and J ends lost 3 bases and 0 bases, in that order; junction bases with no gene match: 5. This CDR3 comprises 17 residues. CDR3 protein: CASSDSASGSSYNEQFF. The CDR3, as DNA: TGTGCCAGCAGTGATTCGGCTAGCGGGAGCTCCTACAATGAGCAGTTCTTC.

V usage is TRBV30 and J usage is TRBJ1-4; 9 bases fit TRBD1. Trimming took 2 bases from V and 7 from J; bases not matched to a gene: 8. This CDR3 comprises 15 residues. From germline, CDR1 is GTSNPN and CDR2 SVGIG (reference sequence). In nucleotides, the CDR3 is TGTGCCTGGAGTAGGAGGCGGGACAGGGTTGAAAAACTGTTTTTT. It is translated as CAWSRRRDRVEKLFF. The full variable domain, its missing parts supplied by reference TRBV30 and TRBJ1-4, is SQTIHQWPATLVQPVGSPLSLECTVEGTSNPNLYWYRQAAGRGLQLLFYSVGIGQISSEVPQNLSASRPQDRQFILSSKKLLLSDSGFYLCAWSRRRDRVEKLFFGSGTQLSVL.

The J gene is TRBJ2-1, the V gene TRBV18; weak D call: TRBD1 (7 bases). Germline values: CDR1 KGHSH, CDR2 LQKENI. The CDR3 is 15 residues long. V lost 5 bases, J lost 5 bases, and 16 bases lay in between. The CDR3 bases are TGTGCCAGCTCAATCGCTCAGGGGGGCCACAATGAGCAGTTCTTC. It is translated as CASSIAQGGHNEQFF.

This rearrangement joins TRBV5-1 to TRBJ2-1; the D gene is possibly TRBD1 (6 bases). The V gene's germline CDR1 is SGHRS and CDR2 YFSETQ. The CDR3 consists of 16 residues. V was cut by 0 bases and J by 2 bases, with 12 bases left in between. The CDR3 DNA is TGCGCCAGCAGCTTGGGAGTGACAGGACCCTACAATGAGCAGTTCTTC. It codes for CASSLGVTGPYNEQFF.

The V call is TRBV27, the J call TRBJ2-7, with D maybe TRBD2 (5 bases). This CDR3 region has 13 residues. The germline gives CDR1 MNHEY, CDR2 SMNVEV (reference sequence). The germline V and J ends were trimmed by 8 bases and 5 bases, with 16 bases remaining between them. CDR3 protein: CASRTERAHEQYF. The CDR3 DNA reads TGTGCCAGCCGGACGGAGAGGGCCCACGAGCAGTACTTC.

This chain joins TRBV4-1 and TRBJ2-7, with TRBD2 identical over 7 bases. The ends lost 4 bases at V and 4 bases at J; junction bases unmatched: 10. In germline, CDR1 is MGHRA, CDR2 YSYEKL. The CDR3 runs to 15 residues. DNA for the CDR3: TGCGCCAGCAGCCCCCTGACTAGCAGTTTTTACGAGCAGTACTTC. Translation gives CASSPLTSSFYEQYF.

V gene TRBV5-5 combines with J gene TRBJ1-5, with 9 bases matching TRBD1. The CDR3 consists of 15 residues. CDR1 is SGHKS, CDR2 YYEKEE, per germline (reference sequence). Germline trimming cut 3 bases from V and 3 bases from J; bases unmatched to any gene: 4. The CDR3: CASSWGQGLNQPQHF. The CDR3 DNA is TGTGCCAGCAGCTGGGGACAGGGACTCAATCAGCCCCAGCATTTT.

This chain links TRBV6-4 with TRBJ1-1, with D perhaps TRBD1 (6 bases). Germline CDR1 is MRHNA and CDR2 is SNTAGT. V was trimmed by 3 bases and J by 1 base, leaving 12 bases between them. The CDR3 contains 15 residues. The CDR3 is CASSERVGGNTEAFF. The CDR3 DNA reads as TGTGCCAGCAGTGAACGGGTAGGGGGGAACACTGAAGCTTTCTTT.

This rearrangement joins TRBV19 to TRBJ2-7; TRBD2 agrees at 7 bases. CDR1 LNHDA and CDR2 SQIVND come from the germline V gene (reference sequence). The trim removed 5 bases at V and 5 bases at J, leaving 12 bases unmatched. CDR3 length: 15 residues. CDR3 coding DNA: TGTGCCAGTAGTCCCCTTGGCGGGAGAAGCCACGAGCAGTACTTC. The encoded protein is CASSPLGGRSHEQYF. The full variable domain, with the rest looked up from reference TRBV19 and TRBJ2-7, is DGGITQSPKYLFRKEGQNVTLSCEQNLNHDAMYWYRQDPGQGLRLIYYSQIVNDFQKGDIAEGYSVSREKKESFPLTVTSAQKNPTAFYLCASSPLGGRSHEQYFGPGTRLTVT.

The V and J genes are TRBV9 and TRBJ2-7, with D maybe TRBD1 (6 bases). This CDR3 spans 15 amino acids. Trimming shortened V by 0 bases and J by 3 bases, and 13 bases separated the two germline ends. CDR1 and CDR2 from the germline V gene are SGDLS and YYNGEE. In DNA, the CDR3 is TGTGCCAGCAGCGTAGGCCCCGGGACACACTACGAGCAGTACTTC. Translated: CASSVGPGTHYEQYF.

The genes are TRBV9 and TRBJ2-4, with 7 nucleotides matching TRBD2. V shed 3 bases, J shed 9 bases, and the junction held 24 bases outside the gene matches. The CDR3 has 19 residues. Germline CDR1 and CDR2: SGDLS and YYNGEE. In DNA form, the CDR3 reads TGTGCCAGCAGCGCCGCGCCCGGAGGAAGGGCGGGAGCTCACGTCATTCAGTACTTC. Its protein product is CASSAAPGGRAGAHVIQYF.

The chain combines TRBV7-2 with TRBJ2-1; 8 bases agree with TRBD2. CDR3 length equals 18 residues. The ends lost 2 bases at V and 6 bases at J; junction bases unmatched: 15. Germline assignment: CDR1 SGHTA and CDR2 FQGNSA. The CDR3 loop is CASSLKLAGYLGGNEQFF. CDR3 sequence (DNA): TGTGCCAGCAGCTTAAAATTAGCGGGATATTTAGGGGGCAATGAGCAGTTCTTC.

This sequence joins TRBV28 and TRBJ1-4, with 10 bases lining up with TRBD1. Germline V lookup: CDR1 MDHEN, CDR2 SYDVKM. This CDR3 comprises 16 residues. V lost 3 bases to trimming and J lost 10 bases; unmatched junction nucleotides: 11. CDR3 residues: CASSFGQGDGKGKLFF. CDR3 DNA: TGTGCCAGCAGTTTTGGACAGGGGGACGGGAAAGGAAAACTGTTTTTT.

This clone was seen a handful of times. The CDR3 loop is CASSLMEGLYNEQFF. Here the CDR3 DNA reads TGTGCCAGCAGCTTGATGGAGGGCCTATACAATGAGCAGTTCTTC. V usage is TRBV7-2 and J usage is TRBJ2-1, with a tentative D call TRBD2 (6 bases). This CDR3 has 15 amino acids. Germline CDR1 is SGHTA and CDR2 is FQGNSA. V lost 3 bases, J lost 4 bases, and 13 bases lay in between.

The V gene is TRBV6-1, the J gene TRBJ2-7; 7 nucleotides match TRBD1. The CDR3 contains 12 residues. The V and J ends lost 6 bases and 6 bases, in that order; junction bases with no gene match: 5. Per the germline V gene, CDR1 is MNHNS and CDR2 is SASEGT. CDR3 bases: TGTGCCAGCAGCGCAAACAGGGGCGAGCAGTACTTC. Encoded protein: CASSANRGEQYF.

This sequence joins TRBV7-2 and TRBJ2-1; 9 bases are a match to TRBD2. The CDR3 sequence is 15 residues long. The germline V gene has CDR1 SGHTA and CDR2 FQGNSA. With V trimmed by 7 bases and J by 6 bases, 10 bases remained unmatched. CDR3 sequence: CASTLAGPPSNEQFF. The CDR3 bases are TGTGCCAGCACACTAGCGGGTCCCCCGAGCAATGAGCAGTTCTTC.

V is TRBV7-9 and J is TRBJ1-2, with TRBD1 matching over 9 bases. With V trimmed by 4 bases and J by 4 bases, 4 bases remained unmatched. The germline CDR1 and CDR2 sequences are SEHNR and FQNEAQ (reference sequence). The CDR3 extends over 14 amino acids. CDR3 sequence reads: CASSSGQGVYGYTF. The CDR3 nucleotides are TGTGCCAGCAGCTCGGGACAGGGAGTCTATGGCTACACCTTC.

This rearrangement joins TRBV7-3 to TRBJ2-3, with 11 bases lining up with TRBD1. The CDR3 has 14 amino acids. CDR1 is SGHTA, CDR2 FQGTGA, per germline. V lost 4 bases and J lost 4; bases outside the gene matches: 1. In DNA form, the CDR3 reads TGTGCCAGCAGCTGGGACAGGGGGGCAGATACGCAGTATTTT. Protein sequence: CASSWDRGADTQYF.

The chain is built from TRBV18 and TRBJ1-6, with a weak D call TRBD1 (5 bases). Germline assignment: CDR1 KGHSH and CDR2 LQKENI. The length of the CDR3 is 14 residues. V dropped 4 bases and J dropped 5 bases, with 9 bases sitting between them. CDR3 sequence: CASSHDSHNSPLHF. For the CDR3, the DNA is TGTGCCAGCTCACATGACAGTCATAATTCACCCCTCCACTTT.

This clone was seen a handful of times. V usage is TRBV30 and J usage is TRBJ1-1; D gene unclear. This CDR3 comprises 13 residues. The germline V gene encodes CDR1 GTSNPN and CDR2 SVGIG (reference sequence). Trimming took 2 bases from V and 0 from J, leaving 7 bases between them. For the CDR3, the DNA is TGTGCCTGGAGTACCGGGATGAACACTGAAGCTTTCTTT. Protein sequence: CAWSTGMNTEAFF.

V usage is TRBV19 and J usage is TRBJ2-1; 7 positions match TRBD2. J gave up 5 bases and V 7 bases, and 8 bases lay outside the gene matches. Germline V gene sequence: CDR1 LNHDA, CDR2 SQIVND (reference sequence). This CDR3 contains 14 residues. DNA for the CDR3: TGTGCCAGTAAAGGGCGGGAGATCCACAATGAGCAGTTCTTC. Translated: CASKGREIHNEQFF.

The chain couples TRBV29-1 to TRBJ2-7; TRBD1 agrees at 8 bases. This CDR3 has 14 residues. The V and J ends lost 6 bases and 6 bases, in that order; junction bases with no gene match: 13. From germline, CDR1 is SQVTM and CDR2 ANQGSEA. CDR3 bases: TGCAGCGTCAGCGACAGGGGCACCCTCCTCGAGCAGTACTTC. Encoded protein: CSVSDRGTLLEQYF.

This sequence joins TRBV7-9 and TRBJ1-1; unclear D gene. V was trimmed by 5 bases and J by 1 base, leaving 14 bases between them. The CDR3 covers 15 residues. The germline V gene has CDR1 SEHNR and CDR2 FQNEAQ (reference sequence). CDR3 coding DNA: TGTGCCAGCAGCCATTTCCGGGGATCGAACACTGAAGCTTTCTTT. It codes for CASSHFRGSNTEAFF.